This is a list of T cell receptor beta chains from one sample in a study of blood T cells in healthy people across ages. TCRdb ran MiXCR on the 5' RACE reads and lists one entry per CDR3 protein. Of about 1,400,000 distinct CDR3 sequences listed, 42% are singletons. Sequenced: blood. Receptors were obtained from a woman between 18 and 30 years old in good health. The CDR3 runs from the conserved cysteine through the conserved F or W. D genes are given only for firm matches. Only some rows state a clone size, as once, few, many or a class for expanded clones.

V	J	D	size	DNA	CDR3
TRBV4-1	TRBJ2-7	NA	once	TGCGCCAGCAGTCAGGCGGGTCAGGGCTCCAACCAAGAGACCCTGTACTTC	CASSQAGQGSNQETLYF
TRBV6-6	TRBJ2-5	TRBD2	NA	TGTGCCAGCAGTTACGGGAGGGGAGTACCCTCGGATGAGCAGTACTTC	CASSYGRGVPSDEQYF
TRBV10-3	TRBJ2-1	NA	NA	TGTGCCGCGAGCTCCTACAATGAGCAGTTCTTC	CAASSYNEQFF
TRBV10-3	TRBJ2-7	TRBD1	NA	TGTGCCATCAGTGAGTCGGGACAGGGTAACTACGAGCAGTACTTC	CAISESGQGNYEQYF
TRBV29-1	TRBJ1-2	NA	few	TGCAGCGTTACCAGAACATTAACTATTGGCTACACCTTC	CSVTRTLTIGYTF
TRBV29-1	TRBJ2-6	NA	NA	TGCAGCGTTGTGGGGAGCTCTGGGGCCAACGTCCTGACTTTC	CSVVGSSGANVLTF
TRBV24-1	TRBJ2-1	NA	few	TGTGCCACCAGTTACCGGGGTGAGCAGTTCTTC	CATSYRGEQFF
TRBV7-2	TRBJ2-3	NA	NA	TGTGCCAGCAGCTTAGCCGACCCGATCTCGACGGCAGATACGCAGTATTTT	CASSLADPISTADTQYF
TRBV27	TRBJ1-2	NA	NA	TGTGCCAGCAGTCAAAAGGAGGGCCCCAACTATGGCTACACCTTC	CASSQKEGPNYGYTF
TRBV9	TRBJ2-3	NA	many	TGTGCCAGCAGCGTAGTGGATACGCAGTATTTT	CASSVVDTQYF
TRBV6-1	TRBJ1-4	NA	NA	TGTGCCAGCAGTGAAGTTACGGGGGCTCAACTATCTAATGAAAAACTGTTTTTT	CASSEVTGAQLSNEKLFF
TRBV7-2	TRBJ2-7	NA	NA	TGTGTCAGCAGCTTATACACCTCCTACGAGCAGTACTTC	CVSSLYTSYEQYF
TRBV11-3	TRBJ2-2	TRBD2	once	TGTGCCAGCAGACCCGGGGGCGGGGGGAAAGGTACCGGGGAGCTGTTTTTT	CASRPGGGGKGTGELFF
TRBV3-1	TRBJ2-5	TRBD2	NA	TGTGCCAGCAGCCTTCCCGGGACTATCGGAGAGACCCAGTACTTC	CASSLPGTIGETQYF
TRBV3-1	TRBJ1-1	NA	NA	TGTGCCAGCAGCCGAACCCTAGGAGCCATGAACACTGAAGCTTTCTTT	CASSRTLGAMNTEAFF
TRBV4-1	TRBJ2-1	NA	NA	TGCGCCAGCAGCCAAGCTCCCAGAAACAATGAGCAGTTCTTC	CASSQAPRNNEQFF
TRBV9	TRBJ2-7	NA	NA	TGTGCCAGCAGCCCCCGATCAATGGAGGACGAGCAGTACTTC	CASSPRSMEDEQYF
TRBV12-3/TRBV12-4	TRBJ2-3	NA	many	TGCGCCAGCAGCTTCGGGGGAGTGGGAGATACGCAGTATTTT	CASSFGGVGDTQYF
TRBV4-2	TRBJ2-7	TRBD1	NA	TGTGCCAGCAGCTCAACCGGACAGGGTCGCGAGCAGTACTTC	CASSSTGQGREQYF
TRBV4-1	TRBJ2-7	NA	NA	TGCGCCAGCAGCCAAAGTTGGGGGTCTAGCTCCTACGAGCAGTACTTC	CASSQSWGSSSYEQYF
TRBV6-1	TRBJ2-7	TRBD1	NA	TGTGCCAGCAGAGGGACAGGGGTCTCCGAGCAGTACTTC	CASRGTGVSEQYF
TRBV12-3/TRBV12-4	TRBJ1-4	TRBD1	NA	TGTGCCAGCAGAACTAACAGGGGGTACGAAAAACTGTTTTTT	CASRTNRGYEKLFF
TRBV19	TRBJ2-7	TRBD1	NA	TGTGCCAGTAGGCCCCAAGGGGGCCAGGGAGAGCAGTACTTC	CASRPQGGQGEQYF
TRBV7-2	TRBJ2-1	NA	few	TGTGCCAGCAGCTACCCACCTCTCAATGAGCAGTTCTTC	CASSYPPLNEQFF
TRBV20-1	TRBJ1-1	NA	NA	TGCAGTGCCAGACAAGGAGGCATGAACACTGAAGCTTTCTTT	CSARQGGMNTEAFF
TRBV19	TRBJ2-6	TRBD1	NA	TGTGCCAGTAATGGACAGGGATACTCTGGGGCCAACGTCCTGACTTTC	CASNGQGYSGANVLTF
TRBV29-1	TRBJ2-7	NA	NA	TGCAGCGTTGAAGAGGGACGCACCTCCTACGAGCAGTACTTC	CSVEEGRTSYEQYF
TRBV5-6	TRBJ2-7	NA	few	TGTGCCAGCAGCTTTGAACCCAGCGGCTCCTACGAGCAGTACTTC	CASSFEPSGSYEQYF
TRBV5-5	TRBJ2-1	NA	NA	TGTGCCAGCAGCTTGGTCAGGGGATACAATGAGCAGTTCTTC	CASSLVRGYNEQFF
TRBV10-3	TRBJ2-1	TRBD2	NA	TGTGCCATCAGTGATTTGGGGACAGGAGGACTAGCGGGAGGGCTAGAGCAGTTCTTC	CAISDLGTGGLAGGLEQFF
TRBV10-3	TRBJ2-4	NA	few	TGTGCCCTCCCCCCAGGGGCCATAGCCAAAAACATTCAGTACTTC	CALPPGAIAKNIQYF
TRBV28	TRBJ1-2	NA	NA	TGTGCCAGCAGTCTGCAGCTTCGTGGCTACACCTTC	CASSLQLRGYTF
TRBV18	TRBJ2-3	NA	NA	TGTGCCAGCTCAACGAAAGATACGCAGTATTTT	CASSTKDTQYF
TRBV29-1	TRBJ2-1	TRBD2	few	TGCAGCGTTGATGGTAGCGGGGGGGTTAATGAGCAGTTCTTC	CSVDGSGGVNEQFF
TRBV3-1	TRBJ2-1	NA	NA	TGTGCCAGCAGCCAAGGAGGTTCTTATTCGGACGTTCGGTACAATGAGCAGTTCTTC	CASSQGGSYSDVRYNEQFF
TRBV7-9	TRBJ1-2	TRBD1	few	TGTGCCAGCAGCCTGGGACAGGGGGCGGAGGGCTACACCTTC	CASSLGQGAEGYTF
TRBV6-5	TRBJ2-3	NA	NA	TGTGCCAGCAGTCCCCTCGGGGGTCCCACAGATACGCAGTATTTT	CASSPLGGPTDTQYF
TRBV7-2	TRBJ2-1	NA	NA	TGTGCCAGCAGCTTAGTCGATCTATTGGGCAGTGAGCAGTTCTTC	CASSLVDLLGSEQFF
TRBV29-1	TRBJ2-5	NA	NA	TGCAGCGTTGGACGTACCACCCAAGAGACCCAGTACTTC	CSVGRTTQETQYF
TRBV4-1	TRBJ2-1	NA	few	TGCGCCAGCAGCCCCTGGGACGGAGATTACAATGAGCAGTTCTTC	CASSPWDGDYNEQFF
TRBV3-1	TRBJ1-1	NA	few	TGTGCCACTCGCGACCGATTGAAGGGGAACACTGAAGCTTTCTTT	CATRDRLKGNTEAFF
TRBV28	TRBJ2-7	TRBD1	few	TGTGCCAGCACATACAGGGGTCCCTACGAGCAGTACTTC	CASTYRGPYEQYF
TRBV27	TRBJ2-5	NA	few	TGTGCCAGCAGTAAAGAGAGTGGGGGCATTCGACAGTACTTC	CASSKESGGIRQYF
TRBV28	TRBJ2-3	NA	NA	TGTGCCAGCCGGGCTGCCACAGATACGCAGTATTTT	CASRAATDTQYF
TRBV2	TRBJ2-7	NA	NA	TGTGCCAGCAACCGAGAGGGACCGAGCTCCTACGAGCAGTACTTC	CASNREGPSSYEQYF
TRBV7-2	TRBJ2-7	TRBD2	NA	TGTGCCAGCAGCCGCTTGGCGGGAGTGGGTTCCGAGCAGTACTTC	CASSRLAGVGSEQYF